The source of this T cell receptor beta chain is a study of CD8 T cells in ankylosing spondylitis. On this clonotype: Its specificity is not known.

The V and J ends lost 0 bases and 2 bases respectively, with 23 bases between them. Germline V gene data show CDR1 as SGHVS and CDR2 as FNYEAQ. The CDR3 is made up of 20 amino acids. Libraries for TCR beta were made by quantitative 5'-RACE with molecular barcodes. TCRdb re-derived calls from the 5' RACE reads in MiXCR, one entry per CDR3 protein. The sample consists of 150,000 to 200,000 distinct CDR3 sequences, more than 9% of them appearing once. Study outcomes and limitations: There was reportedly significant enrichment of clones that were disease-linked in matched ankylosing spondylitis synovial fluid. CD8+ disease-linked clones were present at relatively low frequencies in blood. Ankylosing spondylitis blood seemed to carry a telltale TCR beta motif made of roughly eight highly homologous variants.

The receptor comes from a male donor with ankylosing spondylitis or in good health (not recorded which). The chain has TRBV7-6 and TRBJ1-5; no reliable D call. Sequenced input: blood, either unsorted or a sorted T cell fraction (not recorded which). CDR3: CASSLAGKVGGGVGNQPQHF. The CDR3 region has the DNA TGTGCCAGCAGCTTAGCGGGAAAGGTCGGTGGCGGGGTGGGCAATCAGCCCCAGCATTTT.